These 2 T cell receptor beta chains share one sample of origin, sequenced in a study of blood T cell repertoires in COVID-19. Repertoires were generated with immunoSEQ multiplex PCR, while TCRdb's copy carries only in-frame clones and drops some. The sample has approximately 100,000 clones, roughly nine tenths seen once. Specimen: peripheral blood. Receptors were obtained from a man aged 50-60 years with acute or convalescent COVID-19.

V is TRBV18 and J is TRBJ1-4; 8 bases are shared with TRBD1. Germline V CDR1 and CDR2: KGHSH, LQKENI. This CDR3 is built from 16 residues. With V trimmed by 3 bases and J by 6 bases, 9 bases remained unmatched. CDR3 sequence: CASSPQRDRYYEKLFF. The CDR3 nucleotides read TGTGCCAGCTCACCCCAAAGGGACAGGTACTATGAAAAACTGTTTTTT. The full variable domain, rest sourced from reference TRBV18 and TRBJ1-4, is NAGVMQNPRHLVRRRGQEARLRCSPMKGHSHVYWYRQLPEEGLKFMVYLQKENIIDESGMPKERFSAEFPKEGPSILRIQQVVRGDSAAYFCASSPQRDRYYEKLFFGSGTQLSVL.

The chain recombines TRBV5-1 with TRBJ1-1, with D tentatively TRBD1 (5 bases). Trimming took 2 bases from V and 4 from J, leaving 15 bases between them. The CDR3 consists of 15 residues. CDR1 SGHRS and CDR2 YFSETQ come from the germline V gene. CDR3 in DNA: TGCGCCAGCAGCTTTGCCGGGACTCTGACCACTGAAGCTTTCTTT. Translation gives CASSFAGTLTTEAFF.